This T cell receptor (beta chain) came from a study of T cell changes during pregnancy in multiple sclerosis. Sequenced by immunoSEQ multiplex PCR; TCRdb stores in-frame clones only, minus some. The table lists 30,000 to 40,000 clones, 90% of them singletons. The clonotype originates from a female donor with multiple sclerosis, enrolled in a pregnancy study. Sequencing used CD4+ T cells from peripheral blood mononuclear cells, obtained in the second trimester of pregnancy.

In DNA form, the CDR3 reads TGTGCCAGCAGCCCTGGGCGACCGGGATCTTCTGGAAACACCATATATTTT. Protein product: CASSPGRPGSSGNTIYF. V usage is TRBV7-8 and J usage is TRBJ1-3; no clear D gene. This CDR3 has 17 residues. Trimming stripped 5 bases from V and 1 base from J, with 18 bases between. Looked up from germline, CDR1 is SGHVS and CDR2 is FQNEAQ.